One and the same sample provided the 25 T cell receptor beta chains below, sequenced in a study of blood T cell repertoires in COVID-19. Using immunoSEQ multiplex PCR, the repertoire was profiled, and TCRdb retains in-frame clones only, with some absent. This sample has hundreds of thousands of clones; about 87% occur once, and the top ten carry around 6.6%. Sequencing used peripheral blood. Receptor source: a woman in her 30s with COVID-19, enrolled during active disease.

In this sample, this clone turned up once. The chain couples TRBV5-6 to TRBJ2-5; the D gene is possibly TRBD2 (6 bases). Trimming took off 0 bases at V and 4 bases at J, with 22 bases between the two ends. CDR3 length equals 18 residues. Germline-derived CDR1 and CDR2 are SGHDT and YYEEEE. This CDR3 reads CASSLVWGSSDGGETQYF. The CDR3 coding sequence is TGTGCCAGCAGCTTGGTGTGGGGGTCTAGCGATGGGGGAGAGACCCAGTACTTC.

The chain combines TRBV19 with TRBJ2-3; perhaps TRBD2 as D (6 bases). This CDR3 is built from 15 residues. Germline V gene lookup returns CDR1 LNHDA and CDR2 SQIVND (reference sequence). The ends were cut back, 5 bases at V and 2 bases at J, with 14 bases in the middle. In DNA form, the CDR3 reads TGTGCCAGTAGTCCGCCTAGCGCTCTCACAGATACGCAGTATTTT. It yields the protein CASSPPSALTDTQYF.

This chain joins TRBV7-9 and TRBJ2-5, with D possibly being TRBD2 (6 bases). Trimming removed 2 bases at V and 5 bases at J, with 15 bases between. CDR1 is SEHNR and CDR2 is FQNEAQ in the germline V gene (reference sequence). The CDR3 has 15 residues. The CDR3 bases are TGTGCCAGCAGCTTACTAGGAGGGGTCGGGGAGACCCAGTACTTC. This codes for CASSLLGGVGETQYF.

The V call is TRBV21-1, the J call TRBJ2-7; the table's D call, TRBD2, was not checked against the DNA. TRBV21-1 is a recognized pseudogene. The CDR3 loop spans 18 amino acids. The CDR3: CASSKMRVGKRTTYEQYV. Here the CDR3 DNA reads TGTGCCAGCAGCAAAATGAGGGTCGGAAAGCGGACTACCTACGAGCAGTACGTC.

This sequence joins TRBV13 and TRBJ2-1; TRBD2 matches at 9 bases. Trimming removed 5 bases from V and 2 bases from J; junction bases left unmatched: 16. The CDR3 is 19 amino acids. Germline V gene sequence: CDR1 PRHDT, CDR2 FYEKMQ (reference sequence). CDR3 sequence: CASSPPGLIAGETYNEQFF. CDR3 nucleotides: TGTGCCAGCAGCCCCCCGGGCTTGATAGCGGGAGAGACCTACAATGAGCAGTTCTTC.

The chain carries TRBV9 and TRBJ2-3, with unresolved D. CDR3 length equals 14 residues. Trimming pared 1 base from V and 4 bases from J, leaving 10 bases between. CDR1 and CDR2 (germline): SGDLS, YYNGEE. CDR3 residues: CASSVSGAADTQYF. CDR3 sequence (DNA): TGTGCCAGCAGCGTATCAGGCGCCGCAGATACGCAGTATTTT.

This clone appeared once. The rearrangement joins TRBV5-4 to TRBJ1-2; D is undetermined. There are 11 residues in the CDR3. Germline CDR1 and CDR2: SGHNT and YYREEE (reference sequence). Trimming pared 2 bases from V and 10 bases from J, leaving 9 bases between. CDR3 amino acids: CASSFQSSYTF. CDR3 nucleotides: TGTGCCAGCAGCTTTCAGTCGTCCTACACCTTC.

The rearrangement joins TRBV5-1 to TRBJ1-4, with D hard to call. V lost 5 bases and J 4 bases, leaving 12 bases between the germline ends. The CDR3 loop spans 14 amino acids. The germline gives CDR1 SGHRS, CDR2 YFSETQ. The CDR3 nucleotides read TGCGCCAGCAGACCGGGATTTAATAATGAAAAACTGTTTTTT. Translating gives CASRPGFNNEKLFF.

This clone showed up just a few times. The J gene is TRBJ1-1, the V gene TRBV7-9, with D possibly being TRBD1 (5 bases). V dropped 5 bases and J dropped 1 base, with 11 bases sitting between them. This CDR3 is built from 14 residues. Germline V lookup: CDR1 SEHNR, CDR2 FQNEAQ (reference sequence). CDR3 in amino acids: CASSGGTENTEAFF. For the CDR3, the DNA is TGTGCCAGCAGCGGAGGGACGGAGAACACTGAAGCTTTCTTT.

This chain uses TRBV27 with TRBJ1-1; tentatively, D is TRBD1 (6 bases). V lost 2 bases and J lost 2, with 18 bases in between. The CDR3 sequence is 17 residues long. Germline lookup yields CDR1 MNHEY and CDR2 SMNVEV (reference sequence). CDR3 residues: CASSLEGRGQLNTEAFF. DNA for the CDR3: TGTGCCAGCAGTTTAGAGGGTCGAGGACAGCTAAACACTGAAGCTTTCTTT.

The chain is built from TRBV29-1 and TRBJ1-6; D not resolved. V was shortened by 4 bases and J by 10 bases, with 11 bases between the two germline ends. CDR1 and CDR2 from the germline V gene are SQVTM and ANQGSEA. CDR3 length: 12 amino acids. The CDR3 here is CSVVGYGSPLHF. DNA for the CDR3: TGCAGCGTTGTGGGCTATGGATCACCCCTCCACTTT.

CDR3 in DNA: TGTGCTAGTGGTTCGAGGACAGGAGACTATGGCTACACCTTC. This translates into CASGSRTGDYGYTF. The chain joins TRBV12-5 to TRBJ1-2; 7 bases are shared with TRBD1. This CDR3 comprises 14 residues. In germline, CDR1 is LGHNT, CDR2 FRNRAP. Trimming cost V 4 bases and J 3 bases; bases outside gene matches: 5.

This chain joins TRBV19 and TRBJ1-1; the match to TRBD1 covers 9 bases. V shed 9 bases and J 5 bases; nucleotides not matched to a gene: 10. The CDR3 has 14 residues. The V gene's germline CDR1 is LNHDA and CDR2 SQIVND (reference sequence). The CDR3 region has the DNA TGTGCCAGCGGAAAGGGACAGGGTAAGACTGAAGCTTTCTTT. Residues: CASGKGQGKTEAFF.

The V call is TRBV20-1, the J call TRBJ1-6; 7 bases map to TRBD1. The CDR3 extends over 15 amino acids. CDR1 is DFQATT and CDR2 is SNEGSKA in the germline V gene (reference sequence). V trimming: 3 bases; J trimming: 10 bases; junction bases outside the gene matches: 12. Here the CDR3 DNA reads TGCAGTGCTAGTCCCCCAGACAGGGTATACTCACCCCTCCACTTT. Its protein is CSASPPDRVYSPLHF.

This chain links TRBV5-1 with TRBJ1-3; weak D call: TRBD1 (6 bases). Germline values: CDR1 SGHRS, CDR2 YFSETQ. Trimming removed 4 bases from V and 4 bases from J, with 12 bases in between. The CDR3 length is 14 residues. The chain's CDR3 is CASSPGTSGNTIYF. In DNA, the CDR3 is TGCGCCAGCAGCCCCGGGACATCAGGAAACACCATATATTTT.

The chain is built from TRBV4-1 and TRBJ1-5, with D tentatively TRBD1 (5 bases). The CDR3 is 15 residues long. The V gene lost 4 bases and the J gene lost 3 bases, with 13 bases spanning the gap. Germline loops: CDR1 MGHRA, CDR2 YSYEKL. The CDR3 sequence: CASSPRVGLNQPQHF. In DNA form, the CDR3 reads TGCGCCAGCAGCCCCAGGGTGGGGCTCAATCAGCCCCAGCATTTT.

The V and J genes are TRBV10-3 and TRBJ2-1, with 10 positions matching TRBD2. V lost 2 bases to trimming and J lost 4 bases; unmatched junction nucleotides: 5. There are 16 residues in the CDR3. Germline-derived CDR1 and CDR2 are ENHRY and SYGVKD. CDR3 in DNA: TGTGCCATCAGTGAGCCGTGGACTAGCGGATACAATGAGCAGTTCTTC. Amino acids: CAISEPWTSGYNEQFF.

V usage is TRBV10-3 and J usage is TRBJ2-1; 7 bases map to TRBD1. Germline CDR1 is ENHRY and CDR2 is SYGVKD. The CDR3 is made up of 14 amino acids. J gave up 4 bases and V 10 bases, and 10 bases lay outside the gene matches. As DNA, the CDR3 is TGTGCCACATTACAGGGGAGCTCTTACAATGAGCAGTTCTTC. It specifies CATLQGSSYNEQFF.

The CDR3 spells CASSPYPGEPGTYNYGYTF. The CDR3 nucleotides read TGTGCCAGCAGCCCCTACCCAGGGGAGCCGGGAACTTATAACTATGGCTACACCTTC. V gene TRBV3-1 (or the pseudogene TRBV3-2) combines with J gene TRBJ1-2, with a weak D call TRBD1 (6 bases). Between the trimmed V and J ends, which lost 4 bases and 1 base, there was a span of 25 bases. Germline lookup yields CDR1 LGHDT and CDR2 YNNKEL (reference sequence). This CDR3 contains 19 residues.

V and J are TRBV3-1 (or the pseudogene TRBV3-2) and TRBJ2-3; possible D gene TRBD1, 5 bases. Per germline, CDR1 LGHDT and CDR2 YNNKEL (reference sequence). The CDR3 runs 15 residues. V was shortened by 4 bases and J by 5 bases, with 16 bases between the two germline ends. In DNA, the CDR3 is TGTGCCAGCAGCCTGTACCCAATAGGGGAAGATACGCAGTATTTT. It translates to CASSLYPIGEDTQYF.

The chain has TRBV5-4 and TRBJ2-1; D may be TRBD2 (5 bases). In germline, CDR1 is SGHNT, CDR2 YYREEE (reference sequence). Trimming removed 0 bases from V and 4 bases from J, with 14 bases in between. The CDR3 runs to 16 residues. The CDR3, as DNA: TGTGCCAGCAGCTTGGTGGTGTCGGGAATTTACAATGAGCAGTTCTTC. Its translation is CASSLVVSGIYNEQFF.

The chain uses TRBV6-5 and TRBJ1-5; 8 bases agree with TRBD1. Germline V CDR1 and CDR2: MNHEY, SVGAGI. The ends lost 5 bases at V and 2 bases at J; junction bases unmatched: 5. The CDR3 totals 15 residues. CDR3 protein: CASSKDRAGNQPQHF. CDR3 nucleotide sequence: TGTGCCAGCAGTAAGGACAGGGCGGGCAATCAGCCCCAGCATTTT.

The CDR3 DNA reads as TGTGCCAGCAGCCCCACCCGGGGGTGGGGCAATCAGCCCCAGCATTTT. This encodes CASSPTRGWGNQPQHF. The genes are TRBV4-2 and TRBJ1-5; maybe TRBD1 (5 bases). This CDR3 is 16 amino acids long. Germline V gene data show CDR1 as LGHNA and CDR2 as YNFKEQ. V lost 4 bases and J lost 2, with 15 bases in between.

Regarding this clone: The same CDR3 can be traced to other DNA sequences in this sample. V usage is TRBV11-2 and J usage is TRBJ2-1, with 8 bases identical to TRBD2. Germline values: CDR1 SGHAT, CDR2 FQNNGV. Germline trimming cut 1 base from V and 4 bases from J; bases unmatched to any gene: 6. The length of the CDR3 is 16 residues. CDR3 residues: CASSLGAGGRYNEQFF. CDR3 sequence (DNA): TGTGCCAGCAGCTTAGGGGCGGGAGGTCGGTACAATGAGCAGTTCTTC.

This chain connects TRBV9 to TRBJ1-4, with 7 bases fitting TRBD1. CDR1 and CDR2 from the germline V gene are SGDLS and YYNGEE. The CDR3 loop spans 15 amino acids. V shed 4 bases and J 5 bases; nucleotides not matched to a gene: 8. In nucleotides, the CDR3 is TGTGCCAGCAGCCGAACGGGACAGTCAAATGAAAAACTGTTTTTT. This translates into CASSRTGQSNEKLFF.